What follows describes a single T cell receptor beta chain. Its antigen is currently not known. No much larger clone exists at a distance of one base, and base qualities are not known. Graves' hyperthyroidism was defined as stable when no progression to ophthalmopathy occurred over 18 months of follow-up. Hyperthyroidism patients were newly diagnosed, had a disease duration of under 2 months, and were aged 18 to 65 years. The study excluded patients with uncontrolled infections, other autoimmune diseases, pregnancy or lactation. Diagnoses were based on clinical symptoms, serum thyroxine and TRAb, thyroid ultrasound and orbital computed tomography. PBMCs were isolated from around 10 ml of fresh peripheral blood by Ficoll-Paque density gradient centrifugation. Total RNA was extracted using Trizol reagent, and RNA quality was assessed on an Agilent 2100 Bioanalyzer. From a lookup of the germline V gene (reference sequence), CDR1 and CDR2 are GTSNPN and SVGIG. Trimming removed 6 bases from V and 3 bases from J, leaving 12 bases between the germline ends. There are 13 amino acids in the CDR3, from cysteine to phenylalanine inclusive. CDR3 DNA is the only sequence kept; it has 39 bases, read in frame from the first base.

This specimen belongs to a study of T cells in Graves' hyperthyroidism and ophthalmopathy (dated by TCRdb to the late 2010s). Turning to the overall study: Peripheral blood samples were taken at initial diagnosis, before any treatment was given. TCR V-J signatures able to tell the groups apart were searched for in a discovery cohort of some 97 patients, of whom roughly 42 had Graves' ophthalmopathy and 57 had stable Graves' hyperthyroidism. Prospective prediction of ophthalmopathy was tested in an independent validation cohort of 18 to 20 hyperthyroidism patients and 17 patients who later progressed to ophthalmopathy. For training and testing, the 100 patients in the discovery cohort were randomly divided in a 7:3 ratio. In addition, the study compared T-cell repertoires in thyroid tissue and in blood from about six Graves' hyperthyroidism patients. After sampling, hyperthyroidism patients received methimazole starting at 30 mg daily, and ophthalmopathy patients received high-dose intravenous methylprednisolone. TCR Vbeta CDR3 sequencing of 120 to 150 peripheral blood samples (around 45 ophthalmopathy, approximately 80 hyperthyroidism and some 17 progressor patients) is reported in the paper.

What the research found in general, with its limitations: In validation, progression to ophthalmopathy was predicted by the model with about 70% sensitivity and 72.22% specificity, a median of 6.5 months before onset. Sample size was not statistically predetermined, and investigators were not blinded to group allocation. A 13 V-J signature model separated ophthalmopathy from stable hyperthyroidism, with approximately 87% sensitivity and 81% to 83% specificity in cross-validation and 80%/75% in testing. Most expanded thyroid clonotypes (frequency above 0.001) were also detected in blood, a finding suggesting that blood repertoires may reflect thyroid immune responses.

Amplification of TCR beta CDR3 regions was carried out from RNA transcripts. For the first round of RT-PCR on the TCR CDR3, the HTBI primer set was used together with the Qiagen OneStep RT-PCR kit. Libraries were constructed in a second round of multiplex PCR, after which size selection and purification were performed. Sequencing of the libraries was done on an Illumina HiSeq2000 using paired-end 100 bp reads. The original methods were these. SOAPnuke was used to process the raw data, throwing out any read that contained adapters or uncalled bases, had a mean Phred below 15, or lacked an exact constant-primer or identifier match. High-quality paired reads were merged with COPE v1.2.5, and unique nucleotide sequences were defined as clonotypes. MiTCR v1.1 was used to align the clonotypes against IMGT TRBV, TRBD and TRBJ reference segments. Only V-J combinations with frequency above 0.0001, covering about 99% of repertoires, were analysed. The TCS score was defined as F50 (clonal expansion) divided by E x V (chaos), with BLOSUM62-based TCRdist calculated between CDR3 peptides within each V-J. Welch's t-statistics and random forest reduced 500 to 650 V-J features to roughly 13, which were used in a naive Bayes classifier (R e1071). TCRdb reprocessed the public reads (quality trimming at Q25 with fastp, clone calling with MiXCR) and kept in-frame beta chains. CDR3 protein duplicates are merged, each entry listing the most common genes and DNA. In this record, the V and J calls reflect TCRdb's handling and not the investigators' own analysis. This sample has 300,000 to 450,000 distinct CDR3 sequences in its table, and approximately 13% of those were observed once. The biggest ten clones account for roughly 11% of the sample.

Material for sequencing was blood. The chain couples TRBV30 to TRBJ1-3; confidence is insufficient to name the D gene. This sequence originates from a woman aged 60-70 years with Graves' hyperthyroidism. DNA sequence: TGTGCCTGCCGCCTAGGGAATGGAAACACCATATATTTT. It codes for CACRLGNGNTIYF.